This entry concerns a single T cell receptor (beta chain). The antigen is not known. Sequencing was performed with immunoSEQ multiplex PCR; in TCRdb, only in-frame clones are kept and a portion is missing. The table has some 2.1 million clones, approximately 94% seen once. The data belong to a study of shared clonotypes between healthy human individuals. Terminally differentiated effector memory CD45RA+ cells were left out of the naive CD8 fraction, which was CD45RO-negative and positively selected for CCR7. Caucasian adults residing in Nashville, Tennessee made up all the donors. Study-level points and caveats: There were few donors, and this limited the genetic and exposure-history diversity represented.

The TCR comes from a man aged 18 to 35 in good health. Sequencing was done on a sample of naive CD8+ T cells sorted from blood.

The CDR3 DNA is TGTGCCAGCAGCACCCGGGACTCCCTCGGGGAGCTGTTTTTT. It specifies CASSTRDSLGELFF. V and J are TRBV9 and TRBJ2-2, with D tentatively TRBD2 (6 bases). With 4 bases removed from V and 7 bases from J, the gap between germline ends came to 14 bases. This CDR3 is built from 14 residues. Germline CDR1 is SGDLS and CDR2 is YYNGEE. The variable domain in full, with the rest retrieved from reference TRBV9 and TRBJ2-2, is DSGVTQTPKHLITATGQRVTLRCSPRSGDLSVYWYQQSLDQGLQFLIQYYNGEERAKGNILERFSAQQFPDLHSELNLSSLELGDSALYFCASSTRDSLGELFFGEGSRLTVL.